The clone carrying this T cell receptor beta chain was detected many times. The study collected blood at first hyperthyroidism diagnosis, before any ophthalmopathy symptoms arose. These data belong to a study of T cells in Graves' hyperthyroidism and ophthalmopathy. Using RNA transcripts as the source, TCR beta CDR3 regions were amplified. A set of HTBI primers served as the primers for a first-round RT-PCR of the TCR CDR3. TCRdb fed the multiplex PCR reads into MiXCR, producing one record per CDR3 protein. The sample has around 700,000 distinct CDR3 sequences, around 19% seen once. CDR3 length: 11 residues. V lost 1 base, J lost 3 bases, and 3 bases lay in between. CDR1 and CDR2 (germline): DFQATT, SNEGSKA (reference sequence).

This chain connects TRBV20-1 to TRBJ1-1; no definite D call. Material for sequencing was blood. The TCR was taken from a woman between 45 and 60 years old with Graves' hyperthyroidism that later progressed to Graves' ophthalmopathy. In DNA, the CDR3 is TGCAGTGCTAGAGCGGACACTGAAGCTTTCTTT. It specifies CSARADTEAFF.